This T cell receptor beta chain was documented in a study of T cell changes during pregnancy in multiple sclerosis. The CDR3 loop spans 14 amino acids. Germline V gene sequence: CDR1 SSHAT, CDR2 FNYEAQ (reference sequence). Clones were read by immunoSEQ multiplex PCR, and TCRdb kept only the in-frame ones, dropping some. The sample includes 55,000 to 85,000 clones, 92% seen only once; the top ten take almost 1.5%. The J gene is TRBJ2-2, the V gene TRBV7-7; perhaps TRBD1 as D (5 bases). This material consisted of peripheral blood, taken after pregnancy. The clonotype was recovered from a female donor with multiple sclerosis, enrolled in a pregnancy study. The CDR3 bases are TGTGCTAGTACCTACACCAGGGATTCAGGGGAGCTGTTTTTT. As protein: CASTYTRDSGELFF.